This TCR beta chain was identified in a study of blood T cell repertoires in COVID-19. Study-level background: Whether acute or convalescent, the COVID-19 samples came from the United States, Italy and Spain.

Here immunoSEQ multiplex PCR was the method, and the copy in TCRdb shows in-frame clones only, minus some. The repertoire holds about 98,000 clones, about 85% seen once, with 4% to 5% in the top ten. Germline loops: CDR1 LNHDA, CDR2 SQIVND (reference sequence). The CDR3 runs 13 residues. V lost 3 bases and J lost 4, with 9 bases in between. The chain joins TRBV19 to TRBJ1-2; D is perhaps TRBD1 (6 bases). The receptor was isolated from a man between 65 and 79 years old with acute or convalescent COVID-19. Sequencing used peripheral blood. The DNA of the CDR3 is TGTGCCAGTAGTATGACAGGAACCTATGGCTACACCTTC. Protein sequence: CASSMTGTYGYTF.